This T cell receptor beta chain was identified during a study of early T cells in non-severe SARS-CoV-2 infection. In the study overall: The sequenced material was bulk RNA from unsorted whole blood, and its chains were unpaired.

The sample holds many counts of this clonotype. As yet, its antigen is unknown. Individually, cDNA molecules had unique molecular identifiers attached to them. Via MiXCR, TCRdb re-called the 5' RACE reads, giving one row per CDR3 protein. The sample includes roughly 51,000 distinct CDR3 sequences, around 6.9% of them seen just once. The CDR3 sequence is 14 residues long. The ends lost 7 bases at V and 4 bases at J; junction bases unmatched: 4. The germline V gene encodes CDR1 MNHEY and CDR2 SVGEGT. General observations from the study: The study's VDJdb matching favored anti-spike CD8 responses and missed private and CD4 specificities.

This TCR was sampled from an adult who was a healthcare worker with PCR-confirmed SARS-CoV-2 infection or an uninfected control (not recorded which). The sample consisted of whole blood, taken at baseline. This chain links TRBV6-2 or TRBV6-3 with TRBJ2-3, with 11 bases aligning to TRBD2. CDR3 sequence reads: CASILAGGPDTQYF. In nucleotides, the CDR3 is TGTGCCAGCATTCTAGCGGGGGGCCCAGATACGCAGTATTTT.